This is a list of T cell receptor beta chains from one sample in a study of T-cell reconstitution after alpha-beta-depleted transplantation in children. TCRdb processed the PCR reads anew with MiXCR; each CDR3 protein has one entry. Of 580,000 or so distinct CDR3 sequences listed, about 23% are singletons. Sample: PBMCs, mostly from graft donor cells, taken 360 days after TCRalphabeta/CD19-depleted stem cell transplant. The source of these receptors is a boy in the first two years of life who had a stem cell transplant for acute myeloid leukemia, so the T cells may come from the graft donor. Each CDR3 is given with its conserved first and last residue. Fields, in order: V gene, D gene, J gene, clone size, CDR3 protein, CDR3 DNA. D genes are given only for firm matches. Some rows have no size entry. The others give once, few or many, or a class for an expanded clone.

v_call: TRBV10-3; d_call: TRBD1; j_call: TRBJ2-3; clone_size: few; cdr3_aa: CAISESPQGATDTQYF; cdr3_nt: TGTGCCATCAGTGAGTCCCCACAGGGGGCCACAGATACGCAGTATTTT
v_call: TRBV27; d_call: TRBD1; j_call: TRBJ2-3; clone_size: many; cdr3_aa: CASSRGQGIGTDTQYF; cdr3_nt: TGTGCCAGCAGTCGAGGACAGGGGATAGGTACAGATACGCAGTATTTT
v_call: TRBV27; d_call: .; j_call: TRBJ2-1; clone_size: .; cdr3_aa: CASSLIASSYNEQFF; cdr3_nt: TGTGCCAGCAGTTTAATAGCGAGCTCCTACAATGAGCAGTTCTTC
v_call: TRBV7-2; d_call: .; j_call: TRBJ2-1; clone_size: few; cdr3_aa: CASSVGSGTLNEQFF; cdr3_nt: TGTGCCAGCAGCGTGGGTTCCGGGACTCTTAATGAGCAGTTCTTC
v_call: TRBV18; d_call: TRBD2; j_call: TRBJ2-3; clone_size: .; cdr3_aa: CASSPPGTSGSDTQYF; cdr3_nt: TGTGCCAGCTCACCTCCCGGGACTAGCGGATCAGATACGCAGTATTTT
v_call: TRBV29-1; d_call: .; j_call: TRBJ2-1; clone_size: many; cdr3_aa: CSVEDTEQFF; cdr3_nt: TGCAGCGTTGAGGACACGGAGCAGTTCTTC
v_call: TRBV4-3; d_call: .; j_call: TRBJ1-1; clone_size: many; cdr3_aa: CASSQEMGGIRMNTEAFF; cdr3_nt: TGCGCCAGCAGCCAAGAAATGGGAGGGATCAGGATGAACACTGAAGCTTTCTTT
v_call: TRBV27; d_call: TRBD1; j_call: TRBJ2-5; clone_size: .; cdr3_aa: CASSRGQVQETQYF; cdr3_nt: TGTGCCAGCAGTCGCGGACAGGTCCAAGAGACCCAGTACTTC
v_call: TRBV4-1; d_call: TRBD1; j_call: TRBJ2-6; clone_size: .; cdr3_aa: CASSQVLQGIRSGANVLTF; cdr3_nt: TGCGCCAGCAGCCAAGTTCTACAGGGGATCAGATCTGGGGCCAACGTCCTGACTTTC
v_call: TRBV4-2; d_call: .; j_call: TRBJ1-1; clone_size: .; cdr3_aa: CASSQEGSLNTEAFF; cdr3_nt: TGTGCCAGCAGCCAAGAGGGGTCATTGAACACTGAAGCTTTCTTT
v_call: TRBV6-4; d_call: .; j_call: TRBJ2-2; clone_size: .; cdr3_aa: CASSDLNTGELFF; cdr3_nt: TGTGCCAGCAGTGACCTCAACACCGGGGAGCTGTTTTTT
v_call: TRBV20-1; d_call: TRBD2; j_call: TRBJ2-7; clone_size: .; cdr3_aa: CSARGGGYSYEQYF; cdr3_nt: TGCAGTGCTAGAGGGGGGGGTTACTCCTACGAGCAGTACTTC
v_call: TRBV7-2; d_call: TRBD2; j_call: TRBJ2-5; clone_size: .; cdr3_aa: CASSSRPGGQETQYF; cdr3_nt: TGTGCCAGCAGCTCCCGACCGGGGGGCCAAGAGACCCAGTACTTC
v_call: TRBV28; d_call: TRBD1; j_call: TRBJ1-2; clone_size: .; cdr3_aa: CASSYADREEGYTF; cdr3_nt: TGTGCCAGCAGTTATGCCGACAGGGAGGAGGGCTACACCTTC
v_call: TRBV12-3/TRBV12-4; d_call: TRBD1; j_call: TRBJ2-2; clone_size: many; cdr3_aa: CASSATGATGELFF; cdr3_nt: TGTGCCAGCAGCGCTACAGGGGCCACCGGGGAGCTGTTTTTT
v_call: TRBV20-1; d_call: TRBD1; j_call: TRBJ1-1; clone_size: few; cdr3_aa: CSARAYRGPEAFF; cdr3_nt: TGCAGTGCTAGGGCTTACAGGGGACCTGAAGCTTTCTTT
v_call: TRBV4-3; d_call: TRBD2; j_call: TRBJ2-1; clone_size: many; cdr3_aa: CASSLQGRAGGYNEQFF; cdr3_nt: TGCGCCAGCAGCCTCCAGGGGAGAGCGGGGGGCTACAATGAGCAGTTCTTC
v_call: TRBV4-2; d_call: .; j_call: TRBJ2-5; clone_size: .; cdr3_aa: CASSQAAGQETQYF; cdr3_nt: TGTGCCAGCAGCCAAGCGGCAGGCCAAGAGACCCAGTACTTC
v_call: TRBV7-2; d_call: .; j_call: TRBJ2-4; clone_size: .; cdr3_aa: CASSLGRVPKNIQYF; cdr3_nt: TGTGCCAGCAGCTTAGGCAGGGTCCCCAAAAACATTCAGTACTTC
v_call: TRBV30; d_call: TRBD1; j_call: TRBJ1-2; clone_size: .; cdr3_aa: CAWSAWTGVTNGYTF; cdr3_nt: TGTGCCTGGAGTGCCTGGACAGGGGTTACTAATGGCTACACCTTC
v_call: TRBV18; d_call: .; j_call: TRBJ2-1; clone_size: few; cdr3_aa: CASSPGPGTGSGNEQFF; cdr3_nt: TGTGCCAGCTCACCAGGTCCGGGCACAGGGTCGGGCAATGAGCAGTTCTTC
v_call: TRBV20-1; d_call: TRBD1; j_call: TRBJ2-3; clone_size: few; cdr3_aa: CSATTGQQLTDTQYF; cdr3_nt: TGCAGTGCTACTACGGGACAGCAGCTCACAGATACGCAGTATTTT
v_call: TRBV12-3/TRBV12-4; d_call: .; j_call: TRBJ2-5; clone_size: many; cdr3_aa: CASSPQEGGQETQYF; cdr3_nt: TGTGCCAGCAGTCCGCAGGAGGGGGGCCAAGAGACCCAGTACTTC
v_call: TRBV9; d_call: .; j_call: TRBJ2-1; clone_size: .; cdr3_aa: CASSVDWQLYNEQFF; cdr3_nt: TGTGCCAGCAGCGTAGATTGGCAGTTGTACAATGAGCAGTTCTTC
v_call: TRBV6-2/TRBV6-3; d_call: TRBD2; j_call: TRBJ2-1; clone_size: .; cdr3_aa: CASSLTSVNNEQFF; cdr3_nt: TGTGCCTCCAGCCTGACTAGCGTAAACAATGAGCAGTTCTTC
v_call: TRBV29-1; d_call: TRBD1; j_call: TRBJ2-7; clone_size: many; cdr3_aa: CSVTGTAIYEQYF; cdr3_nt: TGCAGCGTCACCGGGACAGCTATTTACGAGCAGTACTTC
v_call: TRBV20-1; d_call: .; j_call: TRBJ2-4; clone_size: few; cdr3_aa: CSARGGPLAKNIQYF; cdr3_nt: TGCAGTGCTAGAGGGGGACCGCTAGCCAAAAACATTCAGTACTTC
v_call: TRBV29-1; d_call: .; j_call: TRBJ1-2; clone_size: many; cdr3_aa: CSVAGNYGYTF; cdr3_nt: TGCAGCGTTGCCGGTAACTATGGCTACACCTTC
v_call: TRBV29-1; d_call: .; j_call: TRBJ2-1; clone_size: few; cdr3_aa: CSVLKSRNSNEQFF; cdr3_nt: TGCAGCGTCCTAAAATCCAGGAACAGCAATGAGCAGTTCTTC
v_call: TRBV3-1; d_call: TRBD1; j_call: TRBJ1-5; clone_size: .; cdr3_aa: CASSADRYQPQHF; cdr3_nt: TGTGCCAGCAGCGCGGACAGGTATCAGCCCCAGCATTTT
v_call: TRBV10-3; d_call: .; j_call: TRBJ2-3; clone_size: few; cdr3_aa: CAISPGTGYTDTQYF; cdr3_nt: TGTGCCATCAGCCCAGGGACTGGCTACACAGATACGCAGTATTTT
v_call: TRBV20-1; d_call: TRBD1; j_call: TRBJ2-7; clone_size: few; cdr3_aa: CSAREDRVPYEQYF; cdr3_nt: TGCAGTGCTAGAGAGGACAGGGTCCCCTACGAGCAGTACTTC
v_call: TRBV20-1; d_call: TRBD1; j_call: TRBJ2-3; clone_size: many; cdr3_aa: CSAGGTGGNTDTQYF; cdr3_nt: TGCAGTGCCGGTGGGACAGGGGGAAACACAGATACGCAGTATTTT
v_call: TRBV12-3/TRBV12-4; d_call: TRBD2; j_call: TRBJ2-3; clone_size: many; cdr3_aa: CASSPRSGALGDTQYF; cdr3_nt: TGTGCCAGCAGTCCTCGGAGCGGGGCCCTGGGGGATACGCAGTATTTT
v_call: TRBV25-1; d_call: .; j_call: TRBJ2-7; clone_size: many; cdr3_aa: CASSEYLNEQYF; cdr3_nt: TGTGCCAGCAGTGAATATCTCAACGAGCAGTACTTC
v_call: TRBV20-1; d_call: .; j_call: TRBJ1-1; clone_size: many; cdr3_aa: CSVAQGLLEAFF; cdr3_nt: TGCAGTGTTGCCCAGGGCTTACTGGAAGCTTTCTTT
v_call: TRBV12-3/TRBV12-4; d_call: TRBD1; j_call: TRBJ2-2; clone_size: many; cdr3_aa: CASTLPGQGNTGELFF; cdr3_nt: TGTGCCAGCACCCTTCCGGGACAGGGGAACACCGGGGAGCTGTTTTTT
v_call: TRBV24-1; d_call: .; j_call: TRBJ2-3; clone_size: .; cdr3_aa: CATSDPGDTQYF; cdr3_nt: TGTGCCACCAGTGACCCTGGGGATACGCAGTATTTT
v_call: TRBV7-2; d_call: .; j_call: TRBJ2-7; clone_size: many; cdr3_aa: CASSLLPGSLPSYEQYF; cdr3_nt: TGTGCCAGCAGCCTACTCCCTGGCAGCCTTCCCTCCTACGAGCAGTACTTC
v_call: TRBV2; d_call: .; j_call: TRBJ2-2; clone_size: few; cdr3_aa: CASRLVRNTGELFF; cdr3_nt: TGTGCCAGCAGGCTAGTCAGGAACACCGGGGAGCTGTTTTTT
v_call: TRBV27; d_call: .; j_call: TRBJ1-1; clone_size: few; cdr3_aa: CASSWAGMNTEAFF; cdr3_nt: TGTGCCAGTTCCTGGGCAGGCATGAACACTGAAGCTTTCTTT
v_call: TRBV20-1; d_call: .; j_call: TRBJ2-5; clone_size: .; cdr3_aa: CSARPQPETQYF; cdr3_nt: TGCAGTGCTCGGCCCCAGCCGGAGACCCAGTACTTC
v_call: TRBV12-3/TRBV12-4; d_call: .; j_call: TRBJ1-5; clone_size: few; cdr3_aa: CASSLGESNQPQHF; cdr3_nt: TGTGCCAGCAGTTTGGGGGAGAGCAATCAGCCCCAGCATTTT
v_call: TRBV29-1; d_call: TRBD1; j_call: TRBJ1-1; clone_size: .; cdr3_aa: CSVWTGVDTEAFF; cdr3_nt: TGCAGCGTCTGGACAGGGGTGGACACTGAAGCTTTCTTT
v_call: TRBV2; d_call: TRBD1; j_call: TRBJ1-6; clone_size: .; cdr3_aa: CASSEVRVGTVFGGSPLHF; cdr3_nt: TGTGCCAGCAGTGAAGTCCGGGTGGGGACAGTGTTTGGAGGTTCACCCCTCCACTTT
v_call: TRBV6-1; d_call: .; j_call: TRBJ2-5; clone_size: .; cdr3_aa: CASSPGPLGETQYF; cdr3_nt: TGTGCCAGCAGCCCCGGACCGCTGGGGGAGACCCAGTACTTC
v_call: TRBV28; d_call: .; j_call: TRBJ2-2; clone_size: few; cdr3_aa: CASSFESGELFF; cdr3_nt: TGTGCCAGCAGTTTTGAATCCGGGGAGCTGTTTTTT
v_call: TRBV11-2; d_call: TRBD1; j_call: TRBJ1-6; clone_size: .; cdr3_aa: CASSLRGTGGYSYNSPLHF; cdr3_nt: TGTGCCAGCAGCCTCCGCGGGACAGGGGGCTACTCCTATAATTCACCCCTCCACTTT
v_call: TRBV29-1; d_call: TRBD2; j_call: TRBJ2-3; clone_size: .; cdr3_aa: CSVLAEGTDTQYF; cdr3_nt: TGCAGCGTGCTAGCGGAGGGCACAGATACGCAGTATTTT